The 20 T cell receptor beta chains below all came from one sample that was sequenced in a study of T cells expressing NK-cell markers. With the 5' RACE reads reprocessed, TCRdb shows one record per CDR3 protein and no DNA. The data show 350,000 to 400,000 distinct CDR3 sequences, and the top ten clones hold over 8.5%. The specimen was blood T cells: a sorted CD56 or NKG2C T cell subset, CD4+ or CD8+ T cells, or bulk PBMC T cells (not recorded which). Source of these receptors: a woman between 50 and 59 years old in good health.

The chain employs TRBV10-3 and TRBJ2-5; the D gene TCRdb calls, TRBD2, cannot be checked with no DNA. This CDR3 has 15 amino acids. Germline V CDR1 and CDR2: ENHRY, SYGVKD. The CDR3 loop is CAISGTSEKGETQYF.

The V and J genes are TRBV24-1 and TRBJ2-1; the TRBD2 assignment by TCRdb is unverifiable without DNA. Germline lookup yields CDR1 KGHDR and CDR2 SFDVKD. The CDR3 has 19 residues. The CDR3 protein is CATSDPDVGGAGDVSEQFF.

The chain is built from TRBV20-1 and TRBJ2-1. The CDR3 is 12 residues long. The germline V gene encodes CDR1 DFQATT and CDR2 SNEGSKA (reference sequence). CDR3 sequence: CSASRETHEQFF.

The V call is TRBV12-3 or TRBV12-4, the J call TRBJ2-2; checking the TCRdb D call of TRBD1 is not possible without DNA. The CDR3 consists of 13 residues. CDR3 residues: CATAGGKAGELFF.

CDR3 residues: CASQSEREGNIQYF. The rearrangement uses TRBV25-1 and TRBJ2-4; TCRdb reports TRBD2, a call that lacks DNA to check it against. Germline CDR1 reads MGHDK; CDR2 reads SYGVNS. CDR3 size: 14 residues.

The chain has TRBV6-5 and TRBJ2-1. The CDR3 is made up of 14 amino acids. Per the germline V gene, CDR1 is MNHEY and CDR2 is SVGAGI. CDR3 sequence: CASSYLLQLGEQFF.

The chain has TRBV15 and TRBJ2-1; with no DNA, the TCRdb D assignment of TRBD2 cannot be verified. The length of the CDR3 is 19 residues. Germline V gene sequence: CDR1 LNHNV, CDR2 YYDKDF (reference sequence). This chain's CDR3 is CATSRDHIRTSGKSAEQFF.

The V call is TRBV12-3 or TRBV12-4, the J call TRBJ1-5. There are 14 residues in the CDR3. CDR3: CASSFSRGNQPQHF.

The chain has TRBV10-3 and TRBJ2-7; lacking DNA, the TRBD1 call made by TCRdb goes unchecked. The CDR3 spans 12 residues. The germline V gene encodes CDR1 ENHRY and CDR2 SYGVKD. The CDR3 sequence: CAIKGTGGEQYF.

This chain links TRBV15 with TRBJ2-3; TCRdb reports TRBD2, a call that lacks DNA to check it against. Germline-derived CDR1 and CDR2 are LNHNV and YYDKDF (reference sequence). This CDR3 is built from 15 residues. The CDR3 is CATSRDRTGVGTQYF.

The chain couples TRBV4-1 to TRBJ2-6; TCRdb designates TRBD1, a call that cannot be tested without DNA. This CDR3 is built from 15 residues. The germline CDR1 and CDR2 sequences are MGHRA and YSYEKL. The CDR3 region is CASSREGAGANVLTF.

The CDR3 here is CAISETGARGNTEAFF. The chain couples TRBV10-3 to TRBJ1-1; the D call of TRBD1 rests on TCRdb alone, since no DNA is present to check it. The CDR3 sequence is 16 residues long. CDR1 and CDR2 (germline): ENHRY, SYGVKD.

V is TRBV20-1 and J is TRBJ2-6; the TCRdb D gene call, TRBD1, has no DNA to confirm it. In germline, CDR1 is DFQATT, CDR2 SNEGSKA (reference sequence). The CDR3 extends over 16 amino acids. The CDR3 sequence is CSAQGAGGSGANVLTF.

The chain employs TRBV15 and TRBJ2-1; TCRdb returns TRBD2, unconfirmable since there is no DNA. The V gene's germline CDR1 is LNHNV and CDR2 YYDKDF (reference sequence). The CDR3 length is 17 residues. CDR3 region: CATSSASRLAVPNEQFF.

The chain has TRBV5-1 and TRBJ2-5; checking the TCRdb D call of TRBD1 is not possible without DNA. The CDR3 spans 14 residues. Germline values: CDR1 SGHRS, CDR2 YFSETQ. The CDR3 protein is CASSLRREGGTQYF.

The CDR3 loop is CASPPSGTSNMFEQFF. The gene calls are TRBV7-8 and TRBJ2-1; TCRdb outputs TRBD2, but without DNA this stays unchecked. Germline V gene lookup returns CDR1 SGHVS and CDR2 FQNEAQ. The CDR3 spans 16 residues.

The chain has TRBV12-3 or TRBV12-4 and TRBJ1-1; checking the TCRdb D call of TRBD1 is not possible without DNA. There are 14 residues in the CDR3. CDR3 sequence reads: CASSLGVGGAEAFF.

The V and J genes are TRBV4-2 and TRBJ2-1; TCRdb selects TRBD2, and the lack of DNA leaves this call unchecked. Looked up from germline, CDR1 is LGHNA and CDR2 is YNFKEQ. This CDR3 region has 16 residues. The CDR3 reads CASSHANSDSYNEQFF.

The chain is built from TRBV9 and TRBJ2-5. The CDR3 is 12 amino acids. Germline V lookup: CDR1 SGDLS, CDR2 YYNGEE. This CDR3 reads CASSVEGETQYF.

The rearrangement uses TRBV5-1 and TRBJ1-3; the TRBD1 assignment by TCRdb is unverifiable without DNA. Germline V lookup: CDR1 SGHRS, CDR2 YFSETQ. CDR3 length equals 16 residues. The CDR3 loop reads CASSNFAGTGGNTIYF.